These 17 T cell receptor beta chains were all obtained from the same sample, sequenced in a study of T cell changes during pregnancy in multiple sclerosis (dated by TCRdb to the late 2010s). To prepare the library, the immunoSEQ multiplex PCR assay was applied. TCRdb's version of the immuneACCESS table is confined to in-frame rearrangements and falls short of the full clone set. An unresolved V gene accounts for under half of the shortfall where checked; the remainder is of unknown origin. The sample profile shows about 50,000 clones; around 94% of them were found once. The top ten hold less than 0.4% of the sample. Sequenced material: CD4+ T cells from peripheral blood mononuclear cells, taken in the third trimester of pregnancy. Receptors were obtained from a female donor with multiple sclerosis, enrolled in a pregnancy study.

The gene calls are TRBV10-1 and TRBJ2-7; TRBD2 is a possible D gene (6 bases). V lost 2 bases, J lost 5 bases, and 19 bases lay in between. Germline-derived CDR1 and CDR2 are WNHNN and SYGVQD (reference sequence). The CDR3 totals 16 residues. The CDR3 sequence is CASSETAGRRNNEQYF. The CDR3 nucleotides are TGCGCCAGCAGTGAGACCGCAGGGAGGAGGAACAACGAGCAGTACTTC.

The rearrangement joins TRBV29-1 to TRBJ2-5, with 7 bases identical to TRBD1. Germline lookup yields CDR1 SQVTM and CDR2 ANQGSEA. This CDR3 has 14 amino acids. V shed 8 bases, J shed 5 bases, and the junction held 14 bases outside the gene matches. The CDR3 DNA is TGCAGCCCGACCGGCGACAGGGTTGAGGAGACCCAGTACTTC. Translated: CSPTGDRVEETQYF.

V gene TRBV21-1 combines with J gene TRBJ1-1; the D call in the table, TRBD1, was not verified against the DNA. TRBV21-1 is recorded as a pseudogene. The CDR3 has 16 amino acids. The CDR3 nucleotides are TGTGCCAGCAGCAAAGAGGGAAAGGGGGCCCCAAAGGTAGCTTTCTTT. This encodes CASSKEGKGAPKVAFF.

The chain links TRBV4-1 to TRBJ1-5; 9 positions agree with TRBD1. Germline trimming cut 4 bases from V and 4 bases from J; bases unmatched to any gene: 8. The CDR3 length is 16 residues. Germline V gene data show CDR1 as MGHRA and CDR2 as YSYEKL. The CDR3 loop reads CASSRVSGTGNQPQHF. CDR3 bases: TGCGCCAGCAGCCGAGTATCCGGGACAGGGAATCAGCCCCAGCATTTT.

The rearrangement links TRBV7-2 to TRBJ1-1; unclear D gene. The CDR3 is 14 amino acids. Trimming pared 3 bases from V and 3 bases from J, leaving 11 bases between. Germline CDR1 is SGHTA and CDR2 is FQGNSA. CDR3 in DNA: TGTGCCAGCAGCTTGAACGGGGTGGACACTGAAGCTTTCTTT. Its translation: CASSLNGVDTEAFF.

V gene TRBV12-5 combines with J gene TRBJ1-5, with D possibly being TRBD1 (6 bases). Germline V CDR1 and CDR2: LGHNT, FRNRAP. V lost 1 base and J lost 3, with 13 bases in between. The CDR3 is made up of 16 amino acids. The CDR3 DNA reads TGTGCTAGTGGTTTGGCCACAGGGATCAACAATCAGCCCCAGCATTTT. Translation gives CASGLATGINNQPQHF.

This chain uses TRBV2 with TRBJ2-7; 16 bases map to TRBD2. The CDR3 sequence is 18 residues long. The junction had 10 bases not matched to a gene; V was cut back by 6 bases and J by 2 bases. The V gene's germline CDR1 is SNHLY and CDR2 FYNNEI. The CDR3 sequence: CASRAGTSGGANAYEQYF. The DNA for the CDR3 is TGTGCCAGCAGGGCCGGGACTAGCGGGGGGGCGAACGCCTACGAGCAGTACTTC.

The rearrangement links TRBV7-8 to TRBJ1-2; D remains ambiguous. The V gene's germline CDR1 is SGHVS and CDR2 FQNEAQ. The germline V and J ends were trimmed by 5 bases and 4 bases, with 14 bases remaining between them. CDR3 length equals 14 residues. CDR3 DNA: TGTGCCAGCAGCCACCTTAGAGAGGGCTATGGCTACACCTTC. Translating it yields CASSHLREGYGYTF.

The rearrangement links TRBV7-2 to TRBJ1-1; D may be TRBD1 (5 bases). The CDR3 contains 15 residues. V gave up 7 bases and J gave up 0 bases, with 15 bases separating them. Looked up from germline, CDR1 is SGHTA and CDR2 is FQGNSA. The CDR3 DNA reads TGTGCCAGCACCCCATTCGGGGGTATGAACACTGAAGCTTTCTTT. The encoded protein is CASTPFGGMNTEAFF.

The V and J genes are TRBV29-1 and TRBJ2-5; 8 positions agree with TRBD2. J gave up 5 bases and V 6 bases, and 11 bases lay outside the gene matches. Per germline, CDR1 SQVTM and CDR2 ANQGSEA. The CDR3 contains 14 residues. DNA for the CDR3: TGCAGCGTGATCAAAAGCGGGAGCCGGGAGACCCAGTACTTC. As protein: CSVIKSGSRETQYF.

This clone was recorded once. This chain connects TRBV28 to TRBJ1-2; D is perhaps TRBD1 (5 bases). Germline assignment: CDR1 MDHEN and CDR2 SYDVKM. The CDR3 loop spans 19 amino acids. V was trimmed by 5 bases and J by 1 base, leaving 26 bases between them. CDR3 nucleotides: TGTGCCAGCAGTCTCTCCCCGTTGAGGCGACAGTACATTAACTATGGCTACACCTTC. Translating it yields CASSLSPLRRQYINYGYTF.

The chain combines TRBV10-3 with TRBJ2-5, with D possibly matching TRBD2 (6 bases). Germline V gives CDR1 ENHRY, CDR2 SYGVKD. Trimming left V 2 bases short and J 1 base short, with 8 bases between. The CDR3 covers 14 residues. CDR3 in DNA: TGTGCCATCAGTGAGAGTAGCGGCCAAGAGACCCAGTACTTC. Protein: CAISESSGQETQYF.

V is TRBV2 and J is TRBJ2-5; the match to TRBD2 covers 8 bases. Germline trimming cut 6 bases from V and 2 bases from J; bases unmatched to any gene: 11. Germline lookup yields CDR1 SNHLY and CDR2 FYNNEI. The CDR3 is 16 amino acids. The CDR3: CASSAGAAGEQETQYF. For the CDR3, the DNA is TGTGCCAGCAGCGCTGGTGCAGCGGGAGAACAAGAGACCCAGTACTTC.

In nucleotides, the CDR3 is TGTGCCAGCAGCTTGGGGCAGAAAGCTAACTATGGCTACACCTTC. Encoded protein: CASSLGQKANYGYTF. The chain links TRBV5-6 to TRBJ1-2; D is uncertain. The germline CDR1 and CDR2 sequences are SGHDT and YYEEEE. V gave up 0 bases and J gave up 0 bases, with 9 bases separating them. The CDR3 covers 15 residues.

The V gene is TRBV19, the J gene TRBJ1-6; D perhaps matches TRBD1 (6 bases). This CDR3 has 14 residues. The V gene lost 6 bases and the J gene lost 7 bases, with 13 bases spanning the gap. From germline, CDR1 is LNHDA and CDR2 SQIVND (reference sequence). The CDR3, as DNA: TGTGCCAGTAGGGGGGCAAGCGAGAATTCACCCCTCCACTTT. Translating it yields CASRGASENSPLHF. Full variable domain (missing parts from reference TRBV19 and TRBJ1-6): DGGITQSPKYLFRKEGQNVTLSCEQNLNHDAMYWYRQDPGQGLRLIYYSQIVNDFQKGDIAEGYSVSREKKESFPLTVTSAQKNPTAFYLCASRGASENSPLHFGNGTRLTVT.

CDR3 nucleotides: TGTGCCAGCAGCCGACAGTCTTCCTCTGGAAACACCATATATTTT. Protein: CASSRQSSSGNTIYF. The rearrangement links TRBV7-9 to TRBJ1-3; D might be TRBD1 (5 bases). Trimming removed 5 bases from V and 0 bases from J, with 11 bases in between. This CDR3 is built from 15 residues. Germline CDR1 and CDR2: SEHNR and FQNEAQ (reference sequence). Together with reference TRBV7-9 and TRBJ1-3, the CDR3 gives the full variable domain: DTGVSQNPRHKITKRGQNVTFRCDPISEHNRLYWYRQTLGQGPEFLTYFQNEAQLEKSRLLSDRFSAERPKGSFSTLEIQRTEQGDSAMYLCASSRQSSSGNTIYFGEGSWLTVV.

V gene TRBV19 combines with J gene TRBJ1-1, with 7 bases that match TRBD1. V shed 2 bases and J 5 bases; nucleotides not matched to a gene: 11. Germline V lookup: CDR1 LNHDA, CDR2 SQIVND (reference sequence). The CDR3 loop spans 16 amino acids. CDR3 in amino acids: CASSIRRGQGGTEAFF. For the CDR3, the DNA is TGTGCCAGTAGTATAAGGAGGGGGCAAGGTGGTACTGAAGCTTTCTTT.